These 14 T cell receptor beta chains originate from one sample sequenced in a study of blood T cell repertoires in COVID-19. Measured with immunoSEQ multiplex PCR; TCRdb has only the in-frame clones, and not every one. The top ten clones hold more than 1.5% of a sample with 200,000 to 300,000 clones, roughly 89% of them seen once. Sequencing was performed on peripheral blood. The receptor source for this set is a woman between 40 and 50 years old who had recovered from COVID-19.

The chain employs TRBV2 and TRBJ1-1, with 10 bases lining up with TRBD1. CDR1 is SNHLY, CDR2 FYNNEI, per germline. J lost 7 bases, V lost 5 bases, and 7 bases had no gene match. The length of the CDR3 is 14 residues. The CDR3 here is CASSPWTGGSEAFF. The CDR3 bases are TGTGCCAGCAGTCCCTGGACAGGGGGTAGTGAAGCTTTCTTT.

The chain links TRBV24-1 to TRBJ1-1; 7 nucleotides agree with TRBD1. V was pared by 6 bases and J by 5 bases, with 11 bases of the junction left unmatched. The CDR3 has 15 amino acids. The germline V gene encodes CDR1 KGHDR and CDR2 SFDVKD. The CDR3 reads CATSTGEEGETEAFF. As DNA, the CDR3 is TGTGCCACCAGTACAGGGGAGGAAGGGGAAACTGAAGCTTTCTTT.

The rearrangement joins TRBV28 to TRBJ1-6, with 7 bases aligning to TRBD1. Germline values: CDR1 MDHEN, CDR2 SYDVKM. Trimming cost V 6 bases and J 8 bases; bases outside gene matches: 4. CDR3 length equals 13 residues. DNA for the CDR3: TGTGCCAGCAGGGACAGGATTTATTCACCCCTCCACTTT. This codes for CASRDRIYSPLHF.

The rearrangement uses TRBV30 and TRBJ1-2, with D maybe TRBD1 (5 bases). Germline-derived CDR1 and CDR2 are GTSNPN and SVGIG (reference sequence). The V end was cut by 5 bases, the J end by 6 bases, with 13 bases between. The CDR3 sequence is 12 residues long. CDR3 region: CAWVRDFNGYTF. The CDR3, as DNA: TGTGCCTGGGTTCGGGACTTCAATGGCTACACCTTC.

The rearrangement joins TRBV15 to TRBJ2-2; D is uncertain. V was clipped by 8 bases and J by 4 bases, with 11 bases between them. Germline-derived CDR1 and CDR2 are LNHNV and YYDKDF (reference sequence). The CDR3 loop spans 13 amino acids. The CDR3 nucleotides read TGTGCCACCGGAGCCACCCGCACCGGGGAGCTGTTTTTT. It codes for CATGATRTGELFF.

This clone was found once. The CDR3 protein is CASSPGLAGVYEQYF. DNA for the CDR3: TGTGCCAGCAGCCCTGGACTAGCGGGGGTCTACGAGCAGTACTTC. The V call is TRBV5-6, the J call TRBJ2-7; 13 bases fit TRBD2. CDR1 is SGHDT, CDR2 YYEEEE, per germline. V gave up 4 bases and J gave up 3 bases; unmatched junction bases: 4. The CDR3 has 15 amino acids.

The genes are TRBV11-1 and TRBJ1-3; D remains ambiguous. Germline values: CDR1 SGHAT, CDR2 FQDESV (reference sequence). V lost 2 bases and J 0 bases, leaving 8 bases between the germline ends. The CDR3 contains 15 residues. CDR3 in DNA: TGTGCCAGCAGCTTACCCGGGGACTCTGGAAACACCATATATTTT. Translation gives CASSLPGDSGNTIYF.

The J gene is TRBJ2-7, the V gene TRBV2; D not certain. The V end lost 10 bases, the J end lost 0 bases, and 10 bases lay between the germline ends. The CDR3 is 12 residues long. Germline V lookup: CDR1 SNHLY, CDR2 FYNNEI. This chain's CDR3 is CATSRSSYEQYF. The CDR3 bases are TGTGCCACCTCCCGGAGCTCCTACGAGCAGTACTTC. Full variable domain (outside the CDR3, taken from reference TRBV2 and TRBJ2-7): EPEVTQTPSHQVTQMGQEVILRCVPISNHLYFYWYRQILGQKVEFLVSFYNNEISEKSEIFDDQFSVERPDGSNFTLKIRSTKLEDSAMYFCATSRSSYEQYFGPGTRLTVT.

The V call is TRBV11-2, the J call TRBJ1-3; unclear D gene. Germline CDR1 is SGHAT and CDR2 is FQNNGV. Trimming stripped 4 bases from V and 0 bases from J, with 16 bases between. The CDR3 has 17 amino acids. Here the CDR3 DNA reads TGTGCCAGCAGCTCCCTAGCGCGGGGAGGCTCTGGAAACACCATATATTTT. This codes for CASSSLARGGSGNTIYF. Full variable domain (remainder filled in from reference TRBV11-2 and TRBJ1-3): EAGVAQSPRYKIIEKRQSVAFWCNPISGHATLYWYQQILGQGPKLLIQFQNNGVVDDSQLPKDRFSAERLKGVDSTLKIQPAKLEDSAVYLCASSSLARGGSGNTIYFGEGSWLTVV.

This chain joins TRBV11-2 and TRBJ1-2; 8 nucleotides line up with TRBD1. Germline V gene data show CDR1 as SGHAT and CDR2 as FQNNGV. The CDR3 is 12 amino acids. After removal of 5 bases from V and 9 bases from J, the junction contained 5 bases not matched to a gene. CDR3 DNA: TGTGCCAGCAGCCCGAACAGGGGGAGCTACACCTTC. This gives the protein CASSPNRGSYTF.

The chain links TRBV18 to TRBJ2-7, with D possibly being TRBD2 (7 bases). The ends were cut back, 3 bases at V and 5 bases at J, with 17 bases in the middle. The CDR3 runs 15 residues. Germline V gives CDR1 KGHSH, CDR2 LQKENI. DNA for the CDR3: TGTGCCAGCTCACCGAGGAGGGGGGGCTTCGACGAGCAGTACTTC. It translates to CASSPRRGGFDEQYF.

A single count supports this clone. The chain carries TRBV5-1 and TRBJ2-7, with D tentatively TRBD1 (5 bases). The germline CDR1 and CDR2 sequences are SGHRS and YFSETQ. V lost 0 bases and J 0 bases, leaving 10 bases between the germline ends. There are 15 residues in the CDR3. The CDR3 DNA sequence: TGCGCCAGCAGCTTGGGGACAAGAAGCTCCTACGAGCAGTACTTC. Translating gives CASSLGTRSSYEQYF.

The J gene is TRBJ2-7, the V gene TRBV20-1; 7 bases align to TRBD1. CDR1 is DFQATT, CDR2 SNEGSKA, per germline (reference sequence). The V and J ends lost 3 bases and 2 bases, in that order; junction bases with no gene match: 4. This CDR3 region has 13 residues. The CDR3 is CSASQGVPYEQYF. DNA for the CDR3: TGCAGTGCTAGTCAGGGGGTCCCCTACGAGCAGTACTTC.

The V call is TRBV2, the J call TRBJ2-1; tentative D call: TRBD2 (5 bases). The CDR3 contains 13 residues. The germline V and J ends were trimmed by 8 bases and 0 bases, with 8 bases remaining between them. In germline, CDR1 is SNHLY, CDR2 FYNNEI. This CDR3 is CASGESSYNEQFF. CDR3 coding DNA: TGTGCCAGCGGGGAGAGCTCCTACAATGAGCAGTTCTTC.